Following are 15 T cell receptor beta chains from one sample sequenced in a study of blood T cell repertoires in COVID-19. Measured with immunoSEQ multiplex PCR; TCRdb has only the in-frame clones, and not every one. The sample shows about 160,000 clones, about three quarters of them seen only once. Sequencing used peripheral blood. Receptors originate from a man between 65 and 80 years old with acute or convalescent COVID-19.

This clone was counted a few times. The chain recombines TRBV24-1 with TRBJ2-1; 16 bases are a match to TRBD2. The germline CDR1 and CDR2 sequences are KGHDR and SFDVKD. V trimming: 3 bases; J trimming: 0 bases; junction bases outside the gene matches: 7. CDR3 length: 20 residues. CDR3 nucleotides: TGTGCCACCAGTGATGGGACTAGCGGGAGGGTCCCGACCTCCTACAATGAGCAGTTCTTC. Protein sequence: CATSDGTSGRVPTSYNEQFF.

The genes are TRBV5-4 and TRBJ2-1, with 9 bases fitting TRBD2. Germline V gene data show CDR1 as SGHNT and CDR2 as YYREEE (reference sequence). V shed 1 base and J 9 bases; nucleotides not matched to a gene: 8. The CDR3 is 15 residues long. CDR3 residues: CASSLTSGPRGEQFF. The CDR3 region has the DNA TGTGCCAGCAGCTTGACTAGCGGGCCCCGGGGTGAGCAGTTCTTC.

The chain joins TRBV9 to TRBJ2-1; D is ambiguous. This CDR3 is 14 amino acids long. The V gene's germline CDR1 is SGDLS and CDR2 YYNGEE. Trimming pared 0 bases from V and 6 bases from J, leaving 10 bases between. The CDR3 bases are TGTGCCAGCAGCGTAGCCGTACTTCCCAATGAGCAGTTCTTC. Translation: CASSVAVLPNEQFF.

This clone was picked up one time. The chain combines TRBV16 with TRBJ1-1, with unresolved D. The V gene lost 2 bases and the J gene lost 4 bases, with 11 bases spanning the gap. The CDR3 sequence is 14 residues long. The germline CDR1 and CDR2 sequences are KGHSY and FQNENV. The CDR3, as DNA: TGTGCCAGCAGCCAAGAAGACATGACCACTGAAGCTTTCTTT. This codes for CASSQEDMTTEAFF.

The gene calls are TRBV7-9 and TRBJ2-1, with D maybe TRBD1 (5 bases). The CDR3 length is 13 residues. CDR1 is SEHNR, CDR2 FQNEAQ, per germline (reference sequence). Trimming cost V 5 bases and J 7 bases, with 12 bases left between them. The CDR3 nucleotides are TGTGCCAGCAGCGTACTACAGGTAAATGAGCAGTTCTTC. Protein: CASSVLQVNEQFF.

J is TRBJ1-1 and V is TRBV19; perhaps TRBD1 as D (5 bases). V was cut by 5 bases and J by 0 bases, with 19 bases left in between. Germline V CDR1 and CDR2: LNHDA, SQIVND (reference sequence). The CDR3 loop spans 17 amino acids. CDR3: CASSPELGQGMNTEAFF. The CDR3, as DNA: TGTGCCAGTAGTCCCGAGCTGGGGCAGGGAATGAACACTGAAGCTTTCTTT. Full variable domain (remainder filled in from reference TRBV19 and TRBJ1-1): DGGITQSPKYLFRKEGQNVTLSCEQNLNHDAMYWYRQDPGQGLRLIYYSQIVNDFQKGDIAEGYSVSREKKESFPLTVTSAQKNPTAFYLCASSPELGQGMNTEAFFGQGTRLTVV.

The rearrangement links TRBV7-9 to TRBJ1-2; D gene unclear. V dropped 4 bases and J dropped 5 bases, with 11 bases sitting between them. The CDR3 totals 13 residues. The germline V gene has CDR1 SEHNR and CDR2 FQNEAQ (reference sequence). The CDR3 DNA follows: TGTGCCAGCAGCTCCGCCCGGACTTATGGCTACACCTTC. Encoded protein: CASSSARTYGYTF.

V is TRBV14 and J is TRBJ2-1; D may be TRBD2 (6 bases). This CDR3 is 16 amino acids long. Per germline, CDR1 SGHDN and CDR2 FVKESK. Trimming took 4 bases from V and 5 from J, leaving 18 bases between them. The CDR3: CASSLPLYSGNNEQFF. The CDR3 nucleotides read TGTGCCAGCAGCCTTCCCTTATATAGCGGAAACAATGAGCAGTTCTTC.

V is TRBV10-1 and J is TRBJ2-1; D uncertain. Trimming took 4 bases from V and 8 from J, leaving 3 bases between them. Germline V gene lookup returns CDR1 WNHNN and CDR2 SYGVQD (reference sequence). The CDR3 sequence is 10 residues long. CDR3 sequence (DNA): TGCGCCAGCAGTGTAGATGAGCAGTTCTTC. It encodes CASSVDEQFF.

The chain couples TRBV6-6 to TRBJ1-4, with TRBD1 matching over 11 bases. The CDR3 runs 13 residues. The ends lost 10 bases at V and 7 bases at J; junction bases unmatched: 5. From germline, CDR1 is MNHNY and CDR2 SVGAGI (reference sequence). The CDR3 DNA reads TGTGCCACGCGGACAGGGGGCTTTGAAAAACTGTTTTTT. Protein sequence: CATRTGGFEKLFF.

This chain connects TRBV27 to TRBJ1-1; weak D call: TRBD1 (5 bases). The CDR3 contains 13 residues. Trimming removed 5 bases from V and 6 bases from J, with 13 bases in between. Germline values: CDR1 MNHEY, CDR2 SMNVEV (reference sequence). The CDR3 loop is CASSLIRDSEAFF. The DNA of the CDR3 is TGTGCCAGCAGTCTGATCAGGGACTCTGAAGCTTTCTTT.

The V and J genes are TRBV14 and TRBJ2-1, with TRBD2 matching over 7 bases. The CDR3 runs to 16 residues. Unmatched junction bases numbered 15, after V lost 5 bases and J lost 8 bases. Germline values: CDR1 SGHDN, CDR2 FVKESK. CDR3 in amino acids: CASSSRLSGGLDEQFF. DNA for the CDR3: TGTGCCAGCAGCTCCAGACTCTCGGGGGGTCTCGATGAGCAGTTCTTC. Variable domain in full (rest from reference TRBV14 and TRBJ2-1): EAGVTQFPSHSVIEKGQTVTLRCDPISGHDNLYWYRRVMGKEIKFLLHFVKESKQDESGMPNNRFLAERTGGTYSTLKVQPAELEDSGVYFCASSSRLSGGLDEQFFGPGTRLTVL.

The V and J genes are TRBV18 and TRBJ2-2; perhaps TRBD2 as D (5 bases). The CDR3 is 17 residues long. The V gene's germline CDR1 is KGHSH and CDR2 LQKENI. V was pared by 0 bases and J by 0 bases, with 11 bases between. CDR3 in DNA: TGTGCCAGCTCACCACCGGTCTCGGGGACGAACACCGGGGAGCTGTTTTTT. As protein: CASSPPVSGTNTGELFF.

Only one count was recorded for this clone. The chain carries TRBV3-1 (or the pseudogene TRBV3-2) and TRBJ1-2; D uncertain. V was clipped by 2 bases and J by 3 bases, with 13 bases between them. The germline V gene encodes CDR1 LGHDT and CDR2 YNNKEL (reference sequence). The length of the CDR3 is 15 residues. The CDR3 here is CASSQSSAAHYGYTF. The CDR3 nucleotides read TGTGCCAGCAGCCAATCTAGCGCAGCCCACTATGGCTACACCTTC.

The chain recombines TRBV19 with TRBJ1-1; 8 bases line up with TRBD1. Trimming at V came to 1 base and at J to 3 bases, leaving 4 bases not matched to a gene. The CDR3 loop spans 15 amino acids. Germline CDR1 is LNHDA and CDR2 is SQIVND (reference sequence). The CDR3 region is CASSIGTGIDTEAFF. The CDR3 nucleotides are TGTGCCAGTAGTATAGGGACAGGGATTGACACTGAAGCTTTCTTT.